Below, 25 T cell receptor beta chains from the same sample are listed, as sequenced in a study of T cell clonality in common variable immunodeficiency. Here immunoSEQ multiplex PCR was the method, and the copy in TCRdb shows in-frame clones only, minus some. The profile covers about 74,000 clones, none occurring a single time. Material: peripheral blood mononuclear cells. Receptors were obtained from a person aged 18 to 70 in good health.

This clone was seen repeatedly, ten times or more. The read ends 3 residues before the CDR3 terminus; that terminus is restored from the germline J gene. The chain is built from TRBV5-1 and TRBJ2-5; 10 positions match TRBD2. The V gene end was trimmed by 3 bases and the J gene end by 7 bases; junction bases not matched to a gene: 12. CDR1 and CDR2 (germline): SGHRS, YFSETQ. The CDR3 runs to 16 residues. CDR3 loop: CASSSRTIAGGGTQYF. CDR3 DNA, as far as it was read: TGCGCCAGCAGCTCCCGCACGATAGCGGGAGGTGGGACC. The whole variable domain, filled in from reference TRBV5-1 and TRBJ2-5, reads KAGVTQTPRYLIKTRGQQVTLSCSPISGHRSVSWYQQTPGQGLQFLFEYFSETQRNKGNFPGRFSGRQFSNSRSEMNVSTLELGDSALYLCASSSRTIAGGGTQYFGPGTRLLVL.

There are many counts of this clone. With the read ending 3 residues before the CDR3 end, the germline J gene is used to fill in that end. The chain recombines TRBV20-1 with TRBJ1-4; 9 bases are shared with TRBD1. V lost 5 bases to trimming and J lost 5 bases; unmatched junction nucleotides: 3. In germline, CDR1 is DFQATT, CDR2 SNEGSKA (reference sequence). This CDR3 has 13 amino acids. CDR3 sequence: CSAPGTGNEKLFF. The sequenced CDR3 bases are TGCAGTGCTCCCGGGACAGGGAATGAAAAA.

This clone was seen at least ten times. CDR3 loop: CASSLQGWNEQFF. The CDR3 DNA, read in part, is TGTGCCAGCAGCTTACAGGGCTGGAATGAG. V usage is TRBV7-3 and J usage is TRBJ2-1, with D possibly being TRBD1 (5 bases). The CDR3 end is not reached by the read, which stops 3 residues before it; the germline J gene fills it in. Trimming stripped 2 bases from V and 7 bases from J, with 9 bases between. CDR1 is SGHTA, CDR2 FQGTGA, per germline. This CDR3 comprises 13 residues.

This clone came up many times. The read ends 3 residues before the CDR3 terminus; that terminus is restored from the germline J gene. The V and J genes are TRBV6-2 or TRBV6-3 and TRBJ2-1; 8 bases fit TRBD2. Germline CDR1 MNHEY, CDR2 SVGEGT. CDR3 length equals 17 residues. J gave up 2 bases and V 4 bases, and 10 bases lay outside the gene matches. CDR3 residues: CASSCLRGTRPYNEQFF. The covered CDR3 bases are TGTGCCAGCAGTTGCCTCCGAGGGACTAGACCCTACAATGAG.

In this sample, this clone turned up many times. Partial CDR3 DNA: TGTGCCAGCAGCCGGACTAGCGGGAGCACAGATACG. Encoded protein: CASSRTSGSTDT. The CDR3 in its entirety is CASSRTSGSTDTQYF. The chain couples TRBV11-2 to TRBJ2-3, with 11 bases identical to TRBD2. The CDR3 goes on 3 residues after the read ends, and that part is filled in from the germline J gene. Germline values: CDR1 SGHAT, CDR2 FQNNGV. The ends lost 5 bases at V and 0 bases at J; junction bases unmatched: 1. The CDR3 contains 15 residues.

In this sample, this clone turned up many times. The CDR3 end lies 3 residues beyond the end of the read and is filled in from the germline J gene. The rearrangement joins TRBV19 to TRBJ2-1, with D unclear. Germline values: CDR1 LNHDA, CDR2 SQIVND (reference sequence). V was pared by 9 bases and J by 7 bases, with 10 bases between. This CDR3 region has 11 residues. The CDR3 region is CASPFGNEQFF. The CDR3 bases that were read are TGTGCCAGCCCGTTCGGGAATGAG.

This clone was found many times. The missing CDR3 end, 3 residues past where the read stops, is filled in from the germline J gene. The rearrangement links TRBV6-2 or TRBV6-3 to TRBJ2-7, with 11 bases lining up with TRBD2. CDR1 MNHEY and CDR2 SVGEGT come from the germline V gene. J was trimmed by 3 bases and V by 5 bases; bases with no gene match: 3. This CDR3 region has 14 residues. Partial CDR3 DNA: TGTGCCAGCAGTCCACTAGCGGGAGTCTACGAG. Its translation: CASSPLAGVYE. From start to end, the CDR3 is CASSPLAGVYEQYF.

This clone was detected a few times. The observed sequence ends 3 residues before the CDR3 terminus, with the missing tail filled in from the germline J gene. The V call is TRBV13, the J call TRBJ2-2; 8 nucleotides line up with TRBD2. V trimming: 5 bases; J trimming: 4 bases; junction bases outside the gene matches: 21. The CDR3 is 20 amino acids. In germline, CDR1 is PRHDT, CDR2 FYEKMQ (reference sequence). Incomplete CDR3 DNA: TGTGCCAGCAGCCAGTGGGCTTTTCTCCAGCGGGAGCGGCCCACCGGGGAG. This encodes CASSQWAFLQRERPTGE. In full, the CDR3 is CASSQWAFLQRERPTGELFF.

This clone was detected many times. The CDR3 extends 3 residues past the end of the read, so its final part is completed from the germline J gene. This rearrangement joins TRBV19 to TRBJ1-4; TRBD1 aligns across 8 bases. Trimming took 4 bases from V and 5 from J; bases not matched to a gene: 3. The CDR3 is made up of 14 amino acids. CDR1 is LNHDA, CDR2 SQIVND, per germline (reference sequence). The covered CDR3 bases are TGTGCCAGTAGTACGGACAGGGAGAATGAAAAA. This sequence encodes CASSTDRENEK. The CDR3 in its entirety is CASSTDRENEKLFF.

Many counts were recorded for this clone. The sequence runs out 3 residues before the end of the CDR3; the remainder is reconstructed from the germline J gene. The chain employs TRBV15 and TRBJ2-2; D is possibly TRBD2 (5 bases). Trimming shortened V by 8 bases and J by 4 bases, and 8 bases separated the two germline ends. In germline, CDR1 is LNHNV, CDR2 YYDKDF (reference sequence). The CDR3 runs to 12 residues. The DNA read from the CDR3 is TGTGCCACCGGGCTAGCCACCGGGGAG. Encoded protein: CATGLATGE. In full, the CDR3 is CATGLATGELFF.

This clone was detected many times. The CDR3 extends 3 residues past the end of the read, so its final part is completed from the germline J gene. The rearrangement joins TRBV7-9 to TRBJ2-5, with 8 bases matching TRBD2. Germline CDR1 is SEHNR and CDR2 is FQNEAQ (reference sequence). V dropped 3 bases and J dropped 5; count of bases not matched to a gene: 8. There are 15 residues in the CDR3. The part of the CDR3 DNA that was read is TGTGCCAGCAGCTTCCGGGCGGGGGGCTTGGAGACC. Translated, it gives CASSFRAGGLET. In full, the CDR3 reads CASSFRAGGLETQYF.

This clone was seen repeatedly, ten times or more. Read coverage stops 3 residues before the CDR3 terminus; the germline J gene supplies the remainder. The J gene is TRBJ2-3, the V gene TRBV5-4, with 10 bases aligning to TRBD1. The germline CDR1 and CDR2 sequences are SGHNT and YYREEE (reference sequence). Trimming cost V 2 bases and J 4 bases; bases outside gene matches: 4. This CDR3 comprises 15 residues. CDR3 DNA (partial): TGTGCCAGCAGCTTCCCGGGACAGGGGTCAGATACG. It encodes CASSFPGQGSDT. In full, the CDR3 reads CASSFPGQGSDTQYF.

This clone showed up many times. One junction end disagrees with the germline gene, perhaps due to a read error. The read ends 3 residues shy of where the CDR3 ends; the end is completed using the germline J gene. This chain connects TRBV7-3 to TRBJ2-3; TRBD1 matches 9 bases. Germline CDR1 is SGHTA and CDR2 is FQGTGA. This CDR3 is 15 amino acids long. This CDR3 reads CTSSENRGPTDTQYF. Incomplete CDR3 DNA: TGTACCAGCAGCGAAAACAGGGGGCCCACAGATACG.

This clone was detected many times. The CDR3 sequence is CSAPGYNEQFF. The DNA read from the CDR3 is TGCAGTGCTCCCGGCTACAATGAG. This rearrangement joins TRBV20-1 to TRBJ2-1; unclear D gene. The read gets to within 3 residues of the CDR3 end, and the germline J gene fills in the rest. This CDR3 spans 11 amino acids. CDR1 and CDR2 from the germline V gene are DFQATT and SNEGSKA (reference sequence). Trimming took 5 bases from V and 3 from J, leaving 5 bases between them.

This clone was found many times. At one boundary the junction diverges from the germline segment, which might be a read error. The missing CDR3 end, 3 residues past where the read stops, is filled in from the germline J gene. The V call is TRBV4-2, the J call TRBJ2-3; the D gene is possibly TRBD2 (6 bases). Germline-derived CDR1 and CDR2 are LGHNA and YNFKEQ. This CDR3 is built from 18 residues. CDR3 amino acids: CASSQESFRAGNTDTQYF. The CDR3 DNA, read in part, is TGCGCCAGCAGCCAAGAATCGTTTCGGGCGGGAAACACAGATACG.

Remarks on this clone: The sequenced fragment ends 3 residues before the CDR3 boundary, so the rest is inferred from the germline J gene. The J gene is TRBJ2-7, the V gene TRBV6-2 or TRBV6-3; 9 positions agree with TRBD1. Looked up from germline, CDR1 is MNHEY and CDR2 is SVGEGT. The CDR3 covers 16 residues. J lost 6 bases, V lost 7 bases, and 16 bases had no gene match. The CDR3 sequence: CASIPPPGQGTGEQYF. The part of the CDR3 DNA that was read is TGTGCCAGCATCCCACCCCCGGGACAGGGAACGGGCGAG.

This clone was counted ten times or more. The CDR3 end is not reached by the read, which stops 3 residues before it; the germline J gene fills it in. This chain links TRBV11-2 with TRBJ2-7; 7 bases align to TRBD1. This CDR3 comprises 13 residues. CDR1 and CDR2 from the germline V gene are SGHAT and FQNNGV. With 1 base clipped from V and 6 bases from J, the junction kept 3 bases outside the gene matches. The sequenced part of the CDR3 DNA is TGTGCCAGCAGCTTAGGAAGGGGGCTCGAG. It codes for CASSLGRGLE. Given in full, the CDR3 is CASSLGRGLEQYF.

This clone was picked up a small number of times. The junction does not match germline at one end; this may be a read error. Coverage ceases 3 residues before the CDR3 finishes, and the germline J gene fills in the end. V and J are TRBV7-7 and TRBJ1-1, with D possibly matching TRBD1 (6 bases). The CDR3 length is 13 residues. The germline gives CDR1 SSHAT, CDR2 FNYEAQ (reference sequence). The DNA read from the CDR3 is TGTGCTAGCAGCAGAAACAGGGATACTGAA. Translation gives CASSRNRDTE. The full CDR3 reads CASSRNRDTEAFF. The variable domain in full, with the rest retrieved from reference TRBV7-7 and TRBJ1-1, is GAGVSQSPRYKVTKRGQDVTLRCDPISSHATLYWYQQALGQGPEFLTYFNYEAQPDKSGLPSDRFSAERPEGSISTLTIQRTEQRDSAMYRCASSRNRDTEAFFGQGTRLTVV.

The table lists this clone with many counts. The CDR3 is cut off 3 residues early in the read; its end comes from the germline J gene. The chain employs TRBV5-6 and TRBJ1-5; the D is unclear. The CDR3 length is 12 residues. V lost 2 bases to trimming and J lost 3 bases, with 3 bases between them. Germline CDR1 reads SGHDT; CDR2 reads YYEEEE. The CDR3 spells CASSFSNQPQHF. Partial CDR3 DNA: TGTGCCAGCAGCTTCTCCAATCAGCCC.

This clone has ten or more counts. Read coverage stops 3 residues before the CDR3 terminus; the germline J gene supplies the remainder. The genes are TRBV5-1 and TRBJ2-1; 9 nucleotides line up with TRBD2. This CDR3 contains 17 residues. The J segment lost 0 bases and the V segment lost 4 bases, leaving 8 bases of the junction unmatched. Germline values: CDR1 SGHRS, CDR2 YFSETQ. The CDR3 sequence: CASSPTSGWSSYNEQFF. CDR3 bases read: TGCGCCAGCAGCCCAACTAGCGGGTGGAGCTCCTACAATGAG.

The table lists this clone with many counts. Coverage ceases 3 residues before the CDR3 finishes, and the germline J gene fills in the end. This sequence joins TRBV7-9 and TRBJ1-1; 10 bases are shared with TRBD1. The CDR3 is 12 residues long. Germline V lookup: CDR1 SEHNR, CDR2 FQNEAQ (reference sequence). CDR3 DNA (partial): TGTGCCAGCAGCCCGACAGGGGGCGAA. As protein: CASSPTGGE. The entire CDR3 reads CASSPTGGEAFF.

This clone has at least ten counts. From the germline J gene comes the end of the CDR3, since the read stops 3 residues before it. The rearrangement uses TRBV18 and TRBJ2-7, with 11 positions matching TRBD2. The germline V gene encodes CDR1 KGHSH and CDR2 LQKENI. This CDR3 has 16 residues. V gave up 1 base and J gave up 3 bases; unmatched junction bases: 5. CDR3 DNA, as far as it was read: TGTGCCAGCTCACCACTTCCGGGACTAGCGGACTACGAG. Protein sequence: CASSPLPGLADYE. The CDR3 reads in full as CASSPLPGLADYEQYF.

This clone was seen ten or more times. The CDR3 is CASIQGGRDRADEQYF. CDR3 DNA (partial): TGTGCCAGCATCCAAGGTGGGAGAGACAGGGCCGACGAG. The chain combines TRBV2 with TRBJ2-7, with 7 bases aligning to TRBD1. The read finishes 3 residues shy of the CDR3 end, and the germline J gene is used to complete it. The CDR3 spans 16 residues. Looked up from germline, CDR1 is SNHLY and CDR2 is FYNNEI. J was trimmed by 5 bases and V by 7 bases; bases with no gene match: 17.

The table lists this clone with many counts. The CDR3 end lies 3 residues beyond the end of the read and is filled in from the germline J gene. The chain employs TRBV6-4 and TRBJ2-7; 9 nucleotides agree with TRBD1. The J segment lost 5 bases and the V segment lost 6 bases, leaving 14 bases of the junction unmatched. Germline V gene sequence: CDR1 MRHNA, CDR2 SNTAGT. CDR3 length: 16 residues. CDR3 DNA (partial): TGTGCCAGCAGCGCCACACTCGGGACAGGGACCAACGAG. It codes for CASSATLGTGTNE. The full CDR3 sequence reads CASSATLGTGTNEQYF.

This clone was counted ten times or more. CDR3 bases read: TGCAGTGCTAACAGGTTATCCCGATCCTACGAG. Protein sequence: CSANRLSRSYE. The complete CDR3 protein is CSANRLSRSYEQYF. The V gene is TRBV20-1, the J gene TRBJ2-7; perhaps TRBD1 as D (5 bases). The read gets to within 3 residues of the CDR3 end, and the germline J gene fills in the rest. V gave up 4 bases and J gave up 1 base, with 14 bases separating them. CDR1 and CDR2 from the germline V gene are DFQATT and SNEGSKA (reference sequence). The CDR3 is 14 residues long.